These T cell receptor beta chains were read from a single sample in a study of blood T cell repertoires in COVID-19. The repertoire was sequenced with immunoSEQ multiplex PCR; TCRdb's copy has only in-frame clones and lacks some. The sample yields more than 150,000 clones, around 94% seen once. Sequencing input: peripheral blood. Receptor source: a man between 25 and 39 years old with COVID-19, enrolled during active disease. The CDR3 runs from the conserved cysteine through the conserved F or W. The order of the fields is CDR3 length, V gene, D gene, J gene, clone size, CDR3 DNA, CDR3 protein. A D gene is named only where the DNA matches it firmly. Clone size is stated in some rows and not others, as once, few, many or a class when expanded.

14	TRBV11-1	TRBD1	TRBJ1-1	few	TGTGCCAGCAGCTTAGACAGGGGAAGGACTGAAGCTTTCTTT	CASSLDRGRTEAFF
14	TRBV5-1	TRBD1	TRBJ1-1	.	TGCGCCAGCACCTCAGGGGGCCTCGTCACTGAAGCTTTCTTT	CASTSGGLVTEAFF
14	TRBV10-3	.	TRBJ2-3	.	TGTGCCATCAGTAAACAGGGTGGGACAGATACGCAGTATTTT	CAISKQGGTDTQYF
14	TRBV20-1	.	TRBJ1-3	few	TGCAGTGCTAGTCCCACGGTGTCTGGAAACACCATATATTTT	CSASPTVSGNTIYF
16	TRBV5-5	.	TRBJ2-2	.	TGTGCCAGCAGCTTGGTTGGAGGACAGAATACCGGGGAGCTGTTTTTT	CASSLVGGQNTGELFF
14	TRBV5-1	TRBD1	TRBJ1-4	.	TGCGCCAGCAGCGTGGGACAGGGTAGTGGAAAACTGTTTTTT	CASSVGQGSGKLFF
15	TRBV7-3	.	TRBJ2-2	.	TGTGCCAGCAGCCTGGCAGGGTTTGAGACCGGGGAGCTGTTTTTT	CASSLAGFETGELFF
13	TRBV7-3	.	TRBJ2-1	.	TGTGCCAGCAGCTCGAGCTCCTACAATGAGCAGTTCTTC	CASSSSSYNEQFF
15	TRBV27	.	TRBJ2-5	.	TGTGCCAGCAGACCAATCGACAGAGCGCAAGAGACCCAGTACTTC	CASRPIDRAQETQYF
14	TRBV6-5	.	TRBJ1-2	.	TGTGCCAGCAGTTACGAGGCAGCTAACTATGGCTACACCTTC	CASSYEAANYGYTF
16	TRBV7-9	.	TRBJ1-1	once	TGTGCCAGCAGCTTAGAAGGTCGGGGTATGAACACTGAAGCTTTCTTT	CASSLEGRGMNTEAFF
14	TRBV5-4	TRBD1	TRBJ1-3	.	TGTGCCAGCAGCGACGGACAGGCAAGAAACACCATATATTTT	CASSDGQARNTIYF
15	TRBV6-5	.	TRBJ1-2	.	TGTGCCAGCACCCCGTCGTCGACGGACTTCTATGGCTACACCTTC	CASTPSSTDFYGYTF
13	TRBV5-1	.	TRBJ1-3	.	TGCGCCAGCAGCCCCCTGGGGGGGGACACCATATATTTT	CASSPLGGDTIYF
13	TRBV11-3	.	TRBJ2-1	.	TGTGCCAGCAAGAAGATGGGCCACAATGAGCAGTTCTTC	CASKKMGHNEQFF